This T cell receptor beta chain was recorded in a study of OX40 agonist ivuxolimab in advanced cancers. The study, taken as a whole, reports: The average count of expanded clones was higher among CD8+ T cells than among CD4+.

Using immunoSEQ multiplex PCR, the repertoire was profiled, and TCRdb retains in-frame clones only, with some absent. The profile shows 70,000 to 100,000 clones, 85% to 90% of them singletons. Concerning this clone itself: The antigen is unknown.

Trimming shortened V by 3 bases and J by 3 bases, and 13 bases separated the two germline ends. This CDR3 comprises 14 residues. The germline gives CDR1 SGHTS, CDR2 YDEGEE. The origin of this receptor is an adult with an advanced solid tumor such as melanoma, head and neck, liver or kidney cancer. Specimen: CD4+ or CD8+ T cells sorted from blood, collected in a trial of the OX40 agonist ivuxolimab. The chain carries TRBV5-8 and TRBJ2-7; D might be TRBD1 (6 bases). The DNA for the CDR3 is TGTGCCAGCAGCTCGGGACACCGTCTCTACGAGCAGTACTTC. Its protein product is CASSSGHRLYEQYF.